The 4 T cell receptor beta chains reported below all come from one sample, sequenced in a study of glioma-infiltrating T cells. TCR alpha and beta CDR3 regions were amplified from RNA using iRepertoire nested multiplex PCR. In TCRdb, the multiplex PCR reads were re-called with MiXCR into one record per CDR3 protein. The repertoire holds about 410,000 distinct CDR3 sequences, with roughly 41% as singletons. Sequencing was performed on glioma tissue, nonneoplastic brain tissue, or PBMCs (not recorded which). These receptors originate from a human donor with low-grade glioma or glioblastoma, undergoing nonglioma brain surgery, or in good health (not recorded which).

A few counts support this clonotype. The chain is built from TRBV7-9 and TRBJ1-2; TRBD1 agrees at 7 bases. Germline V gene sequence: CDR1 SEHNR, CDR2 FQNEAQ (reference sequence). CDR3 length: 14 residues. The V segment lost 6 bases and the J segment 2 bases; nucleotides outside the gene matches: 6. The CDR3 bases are TGTGCCAGCAGGGAAGTGACAGGGAACTATGGCTACACCTTC. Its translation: CASREVTGNYGYTF. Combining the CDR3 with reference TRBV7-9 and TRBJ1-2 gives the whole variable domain DTGVSQNPRHKITKRGQNVTFRCDPISEHNRLYWYRQTLGQGPEFLTYFQNEAQLEKSRLLSDRFSAERPKGSFSTLEIQRTEQGDSAMYLCASREVTGNYGYTFGSGTRLTVV.

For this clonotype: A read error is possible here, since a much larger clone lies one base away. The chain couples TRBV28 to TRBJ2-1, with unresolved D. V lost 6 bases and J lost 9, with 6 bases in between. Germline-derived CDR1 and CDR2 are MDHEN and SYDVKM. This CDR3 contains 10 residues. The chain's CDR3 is CASSPSEQFF. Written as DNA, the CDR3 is TGTGCCAGCAGCCCCAGTGAGCAGTTCTTC.

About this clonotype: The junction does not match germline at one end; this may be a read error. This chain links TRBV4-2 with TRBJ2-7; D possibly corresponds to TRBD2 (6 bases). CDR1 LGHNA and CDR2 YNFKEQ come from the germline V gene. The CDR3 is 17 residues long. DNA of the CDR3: TGTACCAGCAGCCACCCCACAAACCAGGGAGGTCCCTACGAGCAGTACTTC. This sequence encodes CTSSHPTNQGGPYEQYF.

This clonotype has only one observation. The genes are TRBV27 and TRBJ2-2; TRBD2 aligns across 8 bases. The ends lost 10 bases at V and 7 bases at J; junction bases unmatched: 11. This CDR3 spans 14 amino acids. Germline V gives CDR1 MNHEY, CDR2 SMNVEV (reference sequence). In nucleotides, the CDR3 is TGTGCCATCAGAGGACTAGCTGAAGGCGGGGAGCTGTTTTTT. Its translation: CAIRGLAEGGELFF.